This T cell receptor beta chain was found in a study of shared clonotypes between healthy human individuals. Over several immunoSEQ plates, each subset's genomic DNA was distributed in even portions. Assay used: immunoSEQ multiplex PCR; TCRdb lists only in-frame clones, some missing. The repertoire holds fewer than 1.6 million clones, with just under 99% as singletons. The CDR3 runs to 14 residues. Per the germline V gene, CDR1 is GTSNPN and CDR2 is SVGIG (reference sequence). Trimming cost V 2 bases and J 7 bases; bases outside gene matches: 5. Sequences were obtained from naive CD4+ T cells sorted from blood. Subset denoted: CD45RA+ positively selected. The chain has TRBV30 and TRBJ2-1; TRBD2 aligns across 10 bases. This receptor was obtained from a man aged 30 to 39 in good health. The CDR3 sequence is CAWSLAGVGNEQFF. CDR3 nucleotides: TGTGCCTGGAGTCTAGCGGGAGTAGGTAATGAGCAGTTCTTC. Supplemented by reference TRBV30 and TRBJ2-1, the full variable domain reads SQTIHQWPATLVQPVGSPLSLECTVEGTSNPNLYWYRQAAGRGLQLLFYSVGIGQISSEVPQNLSASRPQDRQFILSSKKLLLSDSGFYLCAWSLAGVGNEQFFGPGTRLTVL.